The entry below describes one T cell receptor beta chain. Authors' processing steps: The authors estimated nucleated cell counts from reference gene primer amplification. Repertoires were generated with immunoSEQ multiplex PCR, while TCRdb's copy carries only in-frame clones and drops some. V and J calls and clone size are given by that table; D and trimming were obtained from the DNA. The data show fewer than 60,000 clones, with roughly four fifths seen just once and 5.5% to 7.5% held by the top ten. Deletions cut 10 bases from V and 0 bases from J, with 16 bases between. CDR3 length: 15 residues. Germline assignment: CDR1 MNHEY and CDR2 SVGAGI. This sample was included in a study of blood T cell repertoires in COVID-19. At the level of the study: Acute and convalescent COVID-19 specimens originated in the United States, Italy and Spain. In each case, the material was cDNA or gDNA derived from T cells, B-cell-depleted T cells, or PBMCs.

Sample: peripheral blood. The sequence derives from a man aged 70-80 years with active COVID-19. V gene TRBV6-5 combines with J gene TRBJ1-5; possible D gene TRBD1, 6 bases. The CDR3 protein is CATYPRGASNQPQHF. For the CDR3, the DNA is TGTGCCACCTACCCCCGGGGGGCTAGCAATCAGCCCCAGCATTTT.